This T cell receptor (beta chain) was sequenced in a study of cytomegalovirus exposure and HLA in healthy donors. Findings and caveats of the study: Earlier analysis yielded a pattern in which most TCR beta V segments were productive about 90% or about 30% of the time. For presence/absence analyses, sequencing depth was assumed to be roughly uniform across donors. Indistinguishability led to the exclusion of some V segments, TRBV6-2 and TRBV6-3 included. The authors enumerated 150 to 200 TCR beta chains as linked to cytomegalovirus.

PCR employed 60 Vbeta and 13 Jbeta primers. Data came from immunoSEQ multiplex PCR; TCRdb stores just in-frame clones and leaves some out. The repertoire holds 98,000 or so clones, 76% seen once, with 2% in the top ten. Turning to this clone: Its target is unknown.

Trimming cost V 0 bases and J 3 bases, with 18 bases left between them. This CDR3 is built from 17 residues. Germline lookup yields CDR1 LGHNA and CDR2 YSLEER. The TCR was taken from a middle-aged man in good health and CMV-seronegative. The chain has TRBV4-3 and TRBJ2-7; D is perhaps TRBD2 (5 bases). Sequencing used PBMCs. CDR3 nucleotide sequence: TGCGCCAGCAGCCAAGATCGTGCGGGCAGAAAGTTCTACGAGCAGTACTTC. This sequence encodes CASSQDRAGRKFYEQYF.